Only a few counts were recorded for the clone carrying this T cell receptor (beta chain). The antigen is unknown. Trimming pared 5 bases from V and 7 bases from J, leaving 9 bases between. Germline CDR1 MNHEY, CDR2 SVGEGT. This CDR3 region has 12 residues. This sample was taken from a study of blood T cells in healthy people across ages. Broader study findings: It was not possible, with unsorted PBMCs, to conclusively compare naive and antigen-experienced cells. Among long-lived donors, naive CD4+ cells were more numerous and diversity higher than in aged donors. Researchers judged that diversity estimates from one million T cells fell short of true values.

The draw of peripheral blood yielded ten milliliters from each donor. Sample-barcoded 5' priming and a J-beta primer mix drove a second PCR of roughly 7 to 11 cycles. TCRdb re-called the 5' RACE reads through MiXCR, storing one row per CDR3 protein. The sample yields fewer than 900,000 distinct CDR3 sequences, around 45% seen once. This clonotype was sampled from a woman aged 60-75 years in good health. The source material was blood. The chain joins TRBV6-2 or TRBV6-3 to TRBJ2-1; D may be TRBD1 or TRBD2 (5 bases each). As DNA, the CDR3 is TGTGCCAGCAGTGGGACGTTAAATGAGCAGTTCTTC. Its translation: CASSGTLNEQFF.